This TCR beta chain was observed in a study of Graves' ophthalmopathy and Graves' hyperthyroidism. For repertoire sequencing, the TCR beta CDR3 regions were amplified from RNA transcripts. The first-round RT-PCR employed HTBI primers together with the Qiagen OneStep RT-PCR kit. A multiplex PCR was then performed as the second round. TCRdb processed the multiplex PCR reads anew with MiXCR; each CDR3 protein has one entry. The sample contains some 750,000 distinct CDR3 sequences, 40% of which appear only once. In germline, CDR1 is PRHDT, CDR2 FYEKMQ (reference sequence). V dropped 4 bases and J dropped 5; count of bases not matched to a gene: 9. The CDR3 contains 15 residues.

This clonotype was obtained from an adult man with Graves' ophthalmopathy. The chain combines TRBV13 with TRBJ2-7; TRBD1 agrees at 9 bases. Sequenced sample: peripheral blood. CDR3 sequence: CASSSRRQGVDEQYF. As DNA, the CDR3 is TGTGCCAGCAGCTCCAGACGACAGGGGGTGGACGAGCAGTACTTC.